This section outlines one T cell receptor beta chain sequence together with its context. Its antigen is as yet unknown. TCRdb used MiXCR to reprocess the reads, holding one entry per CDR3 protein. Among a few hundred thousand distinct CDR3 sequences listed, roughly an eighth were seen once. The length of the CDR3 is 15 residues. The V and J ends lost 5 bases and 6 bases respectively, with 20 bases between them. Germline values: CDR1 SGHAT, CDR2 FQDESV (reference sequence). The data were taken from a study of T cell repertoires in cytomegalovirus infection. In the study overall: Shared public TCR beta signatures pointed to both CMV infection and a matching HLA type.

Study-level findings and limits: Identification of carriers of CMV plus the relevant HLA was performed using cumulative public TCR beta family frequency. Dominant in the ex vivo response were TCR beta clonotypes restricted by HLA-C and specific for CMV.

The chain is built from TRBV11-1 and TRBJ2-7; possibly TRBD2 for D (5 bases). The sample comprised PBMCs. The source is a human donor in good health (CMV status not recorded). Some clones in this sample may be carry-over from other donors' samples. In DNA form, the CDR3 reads TGTGCCAGCAGCCCTCGCCGGGGAAGGCTCGGCGAGCAGTACTTC. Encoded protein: CASSPRRGRLGEQYF.